Shown below are 18 T cell receptor beta chains from a single sample sequenced in a study of shared clonotypes between healthy human individuals. Clones were sequenced by immunoSEQ multiplex PCR, and TCRdb holds only the in-frame ones, with some missing. The table lists a few million clones, approximately 92% of them singletons. Terminally differentiated effector memory CD45RA+ cells were left out of the naive CD8 fraction, which was CD45RO-negative and positively selected for CCR7. What was sequenced was naive CD8+ T cells from PBMCs. These receptors originate from a man between 18 and 29 years old in good health. Some clones in this sample may be carry-over from other donors' samples.

Notes on this clone: At the DNA level, this CDR3 is encoded by other sequences in the same sample as well. The V call is TRBV9, the J call TRBJ2-3; TRBD2 agrees at 12 bases. In germline, CDR1 is SGDLS, CDR2 YYNGEE. There are 15 residues in the CDR3. V lost 5 bases, J lost 3 bases, and 4 bases stayed unmatched. Here the CDR3 reads CASSPGLAGTDTQYF. The DNA for the CDR3 is TGTGCCAGCAGTCCCGGACTAGCGGGAACAGATACGCAGTATTTT.

On this clone: The same CDR3 arises from other DNA sequences in this sample as well. The rearrangement uses TRBV7-9 and TRBJ2-1, with 10 bases lining up with TRBD2. Trimming at V came to 5 bases and at J to 4 bases, leaving 8 bases not matched to a gene. The germline V gene has CDR1 SEHNR and CDR2 FQNEAQ (reference sequence). The CDR3 is 16 amino acids. The CDR3 spells CASSPRGTSVYNEQFF. In DNA, the CDR3 is TGTGCCAGCAGCCCCCGAGGGACTAGCGTATACAATGAGCAGTTCTTC.

The chain combines TRBV10-3 with TRBJ2-7, with D maybe TRBD2 (6 bases). The CDR3 runs 16 residues. Per the germline V gene, CDR1 is ENHRY and CDR2 is SYGVKD. V lost 2 bases and J lost 2, with 16 bases in between. CDR3 DNA: TGTGCCATCAGTGAGATTACGGGGAGACTAGCCTACGAGCAGTACTTC. Translation gives CAISEITGRLAYEQYF.

The gene calls are TRBV28 and TRBJ1-1; unclear D gene. Germline V gene lookup returns CDR1 MDHEN and CDR2 SYDVKM. The V gene lost 5 bases and the J gene lost 5 bases, with 18 bases spanning the gap. The CDR3 is 15 amino acids. In DNA, the CDR3 is TGTGCCAGCAGTACAGCAAACGAACGGGGTACTGAAGCTTTCTTT. Translation gives CASSTANERGTEAFF. Variable domain in full (rest from reference TRBV28 and TRBJ1-1): DVKVTQSSRYLVKRTGEKVFLECVQDMDHENMFWYRQDPGLGLRLIYFSYDVKMKEKGDIPEGYSVSREKKERFSLILESASTNQTSMYLCASSTANERGTEAFFGQGTRLTVV.

The chain couples TRBV6-1 to TRBJ2-3, with 7 bases that match TRBD2. Per germline, CDR1 MNHNS and CDR2 SASEGT. CDR3 length equals 13 residues. Germline trimming cut 3 bases from V and 8 bases from J; bases unmatched to any gene: 5. CDR3 loop: CASSDRVAGTQYF. In DNA form, the CDR3 reads TGTGCCAGCAGTGACAGGGTAGCGGGTACGCAGTATTTT.

The CDR3 is CASSFGDGEQFF. CDR3 DNA sequence: TGTGCCAGCAGCTTTGGCGACGGTGAGCAGTTCTTC. The genes are TRBV7-9 and TRBJ2-1; D unclear. CDR3 size: 12 residues. V was cut by 3 bases and J by 9 bases, with 9 bases left in between. Germline V gives CDR1 SEHNR, CDR2 FQNEAQ (reference sequence).

The chain is built from TRBV7-9 and TRBJ2-1; the match to TRBD2 covers 10 bases. CDR1 and CDR2 (germline): SEHNR, FQNEAQ (reference sequence). V was clipped by 7 bases and J by 0 bases; unmatched bases: 3. The CDR3 spans 15 residues. The CDR3 loop reads CASKASGSSYNEQFF. CDR3 DNA sequence: TGTGCCAGCAAAGCTAGCGGGAGCTCCTACAATGAGCAGTTCTTC. The entire variable domain, with the rest obtained from reference TRBV7-9 and TRBJ2-1, is as follows: DTGVSQNPRHKITKRGQNVTFRCDPISEHNRLYWYRQTLGQGPEFLTYFQNEAQLEKSRLLSDRFSAERPKGSFSTLEIQRTEQGDSAMYLCASKASGSSYNEQFFGPGTRLTVL.

This rearrangement joins TRBV6-6 to TRBJ1-1; no clear D. The V gene's germline CDR1 is MNHNY and CDR2 SVGAGI (reference sequence). Between the trimmed V and J ends, which lost 0 bases and 8 bases, there was a span of 10 bases. The CDR3 has 13 residues. CDR3 DNA: TGTGCCAGCAGTTACTCAGGCAGCGCAGAAGCTTTCTTT. Its translation: CASSYSGSAEAFF.

For this clone: The same CDR3 can be traced to other DNA sequences in this sample. V usage is TRBV5-1 and J usage is TRBJ2-7, with TRBD1 matching over 7 bases. This CDR3 region has 13 residues. V lost 3 bases and J lost 3; bases outside the gene matches: 3. The germline V gene encodes CDR1 SGHRS and CDR2 YFSETQ. CDR3 bases: TGCGCCAGCAGCTCCCGGGACAGCTACGAGCAGTACTTC. As protein: CASSSRDSYEQYF.

The chain joins TRBV7-2 to TRBJ1-2; D not certain. In germline, CDR1 is SGHTA, CDR2 FQGNSA. Trimming took off 4 bases at V and 8 bases at J, with 11 bases between the two ends. The CDR3 has 12 amino acids. This CDR3 reads CASSYPPGGYTF. CDR3 nucleotides: TGTGCCAGCAGCTACCCCCCCGGAGGCTACACCTTC.

The genes are TRBV28 and TRBJ1-5; D uncertain. Germline V gene sequence: CDR1 MDHEN, CDR2 SYDVKM. The CDR3 sequence is 20 residues long. V shed 5 bases and J shed 0 bases, with 26 bases lying between them. CDR3 nucleotides: TGTGCCAGCAGTAGCCGGACGCGTCAAGTTGGGATAGATAGCAATCAGCCCCAGCATTTT. It encodes CASSSRTRQVGIDSNQPQHF.

This chain joins TRBV19 and TRBJ1-1; D gene uncertain. This CDR3 is built from 14 residues. V gave up 5 bases and J gave up 6 bases, with 16 bases separating them. Germline V gene data show CDR1 as LNHDA and CDR2 as SQIVND (reference sequence). CDR3 sequence: CASSLPYGRPEAFF. The CDR3 DNA sequence: TGTGCCAGTAGTCTACCTTATGGACGGCCTGAAGCTTTCTTT.

The chain employs TRBV15 and TRBJ2-7; the D gene could be TRBD1 or TRBD2 (7 bases each). The CDR3 consists of 16 residues. Trimming left V 1 base short and J 3 bases short, with 16 bases between. Germline CDR1 is LNHNV and CDR2 is YYDKDF (reference sequence). CDR3 DNA sequence: TGTGCCACCAGCAGAGGACAGGGCATAGCGGGCTACGAGCAGTACTTC. Protein: CATSRGQGIAGYEQYF.

V gene TRBV10-3 combines with J gene TRBJ2-5; the D is unclear. Trimming left V 3 bases short and J 2 bases short, with 16 bases between. The CDR3 runs to 16 residues. Germline CDR1 and CDR2: ENHRY and SYGVKD. CDR3 bases: TGTGCCATCAGTGAATCTAGTAAAGAATATCAAGAGACCCAGTACTTC. Its protein product is CAISESSKEYQETQYF.

With respect to this clone: A much larger clone lies one base from this, so it may be a read error. Other DNA sequences in this specimen translate into the identical CDR3. The gene calls are TRBV7-9 and TRBJ2-7, with a weak D call TRBD1 (6 bases). This CDR3 contains 14 residues. Germline lookup yields CDR1 SEHNR and CDR2 FQNEAQ (reference sequence). The V end lost 1 base, the J end lost 1 base, and 8 bases lay between the germline ends. The CDR3 bases are TGTGCCAGCAGCTTAGACAGGGAATCCTACGAGCAGTACTTC. It encodes CASSLDRESYEQYF.

This chain connects TRBV4-1 to TRBJ1-2; no reliable D call. Germline CDR1 MGHRA, CDR2 YSYEKL. The CDR3 runs to 15 residues. Between the trimmed V and J ends, which lost 2 bases and 3 bases, there was a span of 13 bases. The CDR3 DNA is TGCGCCAGCAGCCAAAGTAAAGGGAATGACTATGGCTACACCTTC. Its translation: CASSQSKGNDYGYTF.

The chain couples TRBV9 to TRBJ2-1, with 14 positions matching TRBD2. This CDR3 comprises 15 residues. Losses at the gene ends were 4 bases for V and 9 bases for J; bases not matched to a gene: 6. Germline lookup yields CDR1 SGDLS and CDR2 YYNGEE. The chain's CDR3 is CASSPGTSGRGEQFF. CDR3 coding DNA: TGTGCCAGCAGCCCAGGGACTAGCGGGAGAGGTGAGCAGTTCTTC.

This rearrangement joins TRBV2 to TRBJ2-5; 10 bases line up with TRBD1. The CDR3 covers 16 residues. The V gene end was trimmed by 7 bases and the J gene end by 3 bases; junction bases not matched to a gene: 11. Germline values: CDR1 SNHLY, CDR2 FYNNEI. The CDR3, as DNA: TGTGCCAGCAATGACCGGGACAGGGGTTTAAAAGAGACCCAGTACTTC. This translates into CASNDRDRGLKETQYF.